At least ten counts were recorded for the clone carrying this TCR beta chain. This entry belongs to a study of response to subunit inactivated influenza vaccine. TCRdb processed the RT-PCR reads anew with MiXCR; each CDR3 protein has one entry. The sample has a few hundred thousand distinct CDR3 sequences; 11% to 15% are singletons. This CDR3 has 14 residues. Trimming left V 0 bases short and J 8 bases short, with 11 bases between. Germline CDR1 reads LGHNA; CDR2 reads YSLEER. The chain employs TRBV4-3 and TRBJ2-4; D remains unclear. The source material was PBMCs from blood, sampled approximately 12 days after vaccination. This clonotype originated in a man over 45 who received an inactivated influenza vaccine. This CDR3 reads CASSQDRDQDIQYF. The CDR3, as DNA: TGCGCCAGCAGCCAAGATCGTGACCAGGACATTCAGTACTTC.